This T cell receptor beta chain was retrieved from a study of shared clonotypes between healthy human individuals. Turning to the study itself: Three CD4 naive, three CD4 memory, two CD8 naive and one CD8 memory plate were used per donor.

Per germline, CDR1 ENHRY and CDR2 SYGVKD. This CDR3 is built from 14 residues. The V and J ends lost 10 bases and 0 bases, in that order; junction bases with no gene match: 6. Regarding the study as a whole: Few donors restricted represented genetic and exposure-history diversity. Non-shared clonotypes showed lower generation probabilities than clonotypes common to all four donors.

The method was immunoSEQ multiplex PCR; TCRdb's version includes in-frame clones alone and lacks a portion of them. The sample yields 2 million to 2.5 million clones, about 92% seen once. This clone was recorded only once. Its antigen is not known. Sequencing used naive CD4+ T cells from PBMCs. Stated subset: CD45RA+ positively selected. V is TRBV10-3 and J is TRBJ1-5; 7 bases line up with TRBD1. This TCR was sampled from a man aged 18 to 29 in good health. Some clones in this sample may be carry-over from other donors' samples. The CDR3 loop reads CATRGQYSNQPQHF. In DNA form, the CDR3 reads TGTGCCACCAGGGGACAGTATAGCAATCAGCCCCAGCATTTT.